What follows describes a single T cell receptor (beta chain). Generated by immunoSEQ multiplex PCR, the TCRdb table keeps only in-frame clones and is missing some. The profile shows 100,000 to 140,000 clones, over 60% of them singletons. CDR1 is SNHLY, CDR2 FYNNEI, per germline. Trimming removed 4 bases from V and 2 bases from J, with 11 bases in between. The CDR3 contains 14 residues. The sample is drawn from a study of blood T cell repertoires in COVID-19. Study-level information: COVID-19 samples collected from the United States, Italy and Spain covered acute and convalescent phases. PBMCs, B-cell-depleted T cells, or T cells were the source of the cDNA or gDNA that made up the material.

Sequenced input: peripheral blood. The chain has TRBV2 and TRBJ2-5; D may be TRBD1 (5 bases). This clonotype was obtained from a man aged 70 or older with acute or convalescent COVID-19. The CDR3 loop reads CASSVRQTQETQYF. In DNA, the CDR3 is TGTGCCAGCAGTGTTCGACAGACTCAAGAGACCCAGTACTTC.